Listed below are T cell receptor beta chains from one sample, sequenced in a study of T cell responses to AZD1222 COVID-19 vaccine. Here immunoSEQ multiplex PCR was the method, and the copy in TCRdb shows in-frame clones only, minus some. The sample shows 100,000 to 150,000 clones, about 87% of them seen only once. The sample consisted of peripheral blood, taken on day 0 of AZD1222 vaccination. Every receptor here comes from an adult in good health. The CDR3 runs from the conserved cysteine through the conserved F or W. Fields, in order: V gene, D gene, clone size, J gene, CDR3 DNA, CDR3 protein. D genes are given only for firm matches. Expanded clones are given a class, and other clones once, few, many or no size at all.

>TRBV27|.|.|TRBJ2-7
TGTGCCAGCAGTTTATGGCCCCTCAGGGTGGGGATTTACGAGCAGTACTTC
CASSLWPLRVGIYEQYF
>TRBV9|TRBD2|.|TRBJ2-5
TGTGCCAGCAGCTTGGATAGCGGGGGGGCCCGAGAGACCCAGTACTTC
CASSLDSGGARETQYF
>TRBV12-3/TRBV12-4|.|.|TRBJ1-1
TGTGCCAGCAGTTTTACGGGGGACACTGAAGCTTTCTTT
CASSFTGDTEAFF
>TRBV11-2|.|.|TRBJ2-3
TGTGCCAGCAGCTCACCGCCCTACGGGGGTATCACAGATACGCAGTATTTT
CASSSPPYGGITDTQYF
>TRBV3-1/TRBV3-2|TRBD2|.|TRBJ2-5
TGTGCCAGCAGCCAGGGCGGGGGGCAAGAGACCCAGTACTTC
CASSQGGGQETQYF
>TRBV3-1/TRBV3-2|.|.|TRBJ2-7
TGTGCCAGCAGCCAAGGGTGGGCTTTTGAGCAGTACTTC
CASSQGWAFEQYF
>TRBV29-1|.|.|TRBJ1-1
TGCAGCGTTCCATACTGGCCGGGTTCCAATATCGCTGAAGCTTTCTTT
CSVPYWPGSNIAEAFF
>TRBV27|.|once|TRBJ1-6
TGTGCCAGCAGTTTCAAAGGGGCTGGGAATTCACCCCTCCACTTT
CASSFKGAGNSPLHF
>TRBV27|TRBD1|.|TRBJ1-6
TGTGCCAGCAGTCGGGACAGGGAGAATTCACCCCTCCACTTT
CASSRDRENSPLHF
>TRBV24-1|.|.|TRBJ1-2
TGTGCCACCAGTGCCGGACAGTGGGGGTATGGCTACACCTTC
CATSAGQWGYGYTF
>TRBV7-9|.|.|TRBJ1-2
TGTGCCAGCAGCCGTAGGAGTGTTGGGGCTGACGCTGGCTACACCTTC
CASSRRSVGADAGYTF
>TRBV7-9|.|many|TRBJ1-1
TGTGCCAGCAGCCTGTTAGACACTGAAGCTTTCTTT
CASSLLDTEAFF
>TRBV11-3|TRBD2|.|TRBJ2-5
TGTGCCAGCACAAAGGAGGGGACTAGGAGGGAAGAGACCCAGTACTTC
CASTKEGTRREETQYF
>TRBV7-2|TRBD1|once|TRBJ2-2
TGTGCCAGCAGCTTGACAGGGAGCCCGAGATTGAACACCGGGGAGCTGTTTTTT
CASSLTGSPRLNTGELFF
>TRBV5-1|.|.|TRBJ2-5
TGCGCCAGCAGCTTGGCCGGAACAGCCCAACTAGAGACCCAGTACTTC
CASSLAGTAQLETQYF
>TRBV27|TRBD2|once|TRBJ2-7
TGTGCCAGCCAACCGGGACTAGCGGGAGGGCCGATCTCCTACGAGCAGTACTTC
CASQPGLAGGPISYEQYF
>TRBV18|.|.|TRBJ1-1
TGTGCCAGCTCACCACGGGATTTGGAGAACACTGAAGCTTTCTTT
CASSPRDLENTEAFF
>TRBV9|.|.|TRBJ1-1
TGTGCCAGCAGCGCCTCTCATATTTGGACTGAAGCTTTCTTT
CASSASHIWTEAFF
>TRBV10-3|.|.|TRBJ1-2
TGTGCCATCAGTCGGGGGACGGATGGCTACACCTTC
CAISRGTDGYTF
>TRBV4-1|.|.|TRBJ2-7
TGCGCCAGCAGCCAAACAACCGACCGACCAGCAAAATCCCCCTACGAGCAGTACTTC
CASSQTTDRPAKSPYEQYF
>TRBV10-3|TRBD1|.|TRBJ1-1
TGTGCCAACGGACAGGAGAACACTGAAGCTTTCTTT
CANGQENTEAFF
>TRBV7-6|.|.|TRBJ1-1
TGTGCCAGCAGCTTCCAGGGAGGGAACACTGAAGCTTTCTTT
CASSFQGGNTEAFF
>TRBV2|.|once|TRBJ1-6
TGTGCCAGCACAGGGAGTGTAGGGTCACCCCTCCACTTT
CASTGSVGSPLHF
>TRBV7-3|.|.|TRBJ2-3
TGTGCCAGCAGCTTGGGCCTAGCTCCGAGGGCAGATACGCAGTATTTT
CASSLGLAPRADTQYF
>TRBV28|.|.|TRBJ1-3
TGTGCCAGCAGCCTACCGGGAAACACCATATATTTT
CASSLPGNTIYF
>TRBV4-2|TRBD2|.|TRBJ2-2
TGTGCCAGCAGCCACGCAAAGGGACTAGCGAGCGGGGAGCTGTTTTTT
CASSHAKGLASGELFF
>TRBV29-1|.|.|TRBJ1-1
TGCAGCGTTGAAAGACTGCTGAACACTGAAGCTTTCTTT
CSVERLLNTEAFF